This T cell receptor (beta chain) stems from a study of cytomegalovirus exposure and HLA in healthy donors. The overall study: A data release that came early held 80 million to 95 million unique TCRs from HLA-typed donors.

The study's findings and limits: Within an earlier analysis, most TCR beta V segments proved productive either about 87% or about 30% of the time. Later analysis placed DRB1 highest and HLA-C lowest in TCR association rates, which differed by HLA locus.

The germline V gene encodes CDR1 GTSNPN and CDR2 SVGIG (reference sequence). Trimming removed 3 bases from V and 2 bases from J; junction bases left unmatched: 6. CDR3 length: 14 residues. A multiplex PCR was run with 60 Vbeta primers and 13 Jbeta primers. TCRdb keeps only in-frame clones here, not all; method: immunoSEQ multiplex PCR. The repertoire consists of more than 150,000 clones, with 80% occurring once and the leading ten covering about 1.9%. This clone was detected only once. Its antigen is still unknown. Healthy bone marrow donors made up the donors. The clonotype comes from a woman younger than 45 in good health and CMV-seronegative. The sequencing sample was made of PBMCs. The chain links TRBV30 to TRBJ2-7; 8 nucleotides agree with TRBD1. DNA for the CDR3: TGTGCCTGGAGGGGGACAGGTTTTACCTACGAGCAGTACTTC. This codes for CAWRGTGFTYEQYF.